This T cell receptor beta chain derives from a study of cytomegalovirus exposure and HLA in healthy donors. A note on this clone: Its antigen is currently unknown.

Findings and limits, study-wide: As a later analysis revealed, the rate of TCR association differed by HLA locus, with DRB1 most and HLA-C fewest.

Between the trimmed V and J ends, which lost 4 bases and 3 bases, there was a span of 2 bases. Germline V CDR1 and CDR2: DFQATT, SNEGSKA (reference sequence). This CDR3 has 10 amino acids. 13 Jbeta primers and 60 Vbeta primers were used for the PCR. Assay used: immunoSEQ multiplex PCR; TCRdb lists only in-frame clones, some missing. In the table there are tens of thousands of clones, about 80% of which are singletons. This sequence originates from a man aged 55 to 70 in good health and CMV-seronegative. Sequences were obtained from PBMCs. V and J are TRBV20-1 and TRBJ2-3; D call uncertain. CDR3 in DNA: TGCAGTGCTATAACAGATACGCAGTATTTT. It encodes CSAITDTQYF.